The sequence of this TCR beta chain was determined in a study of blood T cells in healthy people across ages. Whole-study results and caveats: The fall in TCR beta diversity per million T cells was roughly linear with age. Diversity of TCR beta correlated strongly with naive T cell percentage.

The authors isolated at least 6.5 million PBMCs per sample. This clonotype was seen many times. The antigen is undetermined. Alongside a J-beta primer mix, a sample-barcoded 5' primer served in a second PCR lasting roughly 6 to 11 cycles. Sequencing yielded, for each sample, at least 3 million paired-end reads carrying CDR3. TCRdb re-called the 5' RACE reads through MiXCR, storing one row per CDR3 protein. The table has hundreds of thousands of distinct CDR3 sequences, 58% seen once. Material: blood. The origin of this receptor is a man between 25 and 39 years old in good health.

CDR3 bases: TGTGCCAGCAGTCCGGGACAGGGGTATAATGAAAAACTGTTTTTT. Translated, it gives CASSPGQGYNEKLFF. The chain recombines TRBV28 with TRBJ1-4, with 10 bases that match TRBD1. Germline CDR1 MDHEN, CDR2 SYDVKM. V lost 5 bases to trimming and J lost 4 bases; unmatched junction nucleotides: 4. The CDR3 length is 15 residues.